The 6 T cell receptor beta chains in this list originate from one sample, sequenced in a study of blood T cell repertoires in COVID-19. Clones were sequenced by immunoSEQ multiplex PCR, and TCRdb holds only the in-frame ones, with some missing. The data show 150,000 to 200,000 clones, about nine tenths seen once. Sequencing was carried out using peripheral blood. These receptors came from a woman aged 55-70 years with COVID-19, enrolled during active disease.

CDR3 DNA: TGTGCCATCGGGGAGGCCCGATCCTACGAGCAGTACTTC. This translates into CAIGEARSYEQYF. The genes are TRBV10-3 and TRBJ2-5, with a possible D match to TRBD2 (6 bases). The J call may be incorrect, as the DNA end agrees better with TRBJ2-7. Germline V gene data show CDR1 as ENHRY and CDR2 as SYGVKD. CDR3 length: 13 amino acids.

This rearrangement joins TRBV7-3 to TRBJ2-5; TRBD2 might be the D (5 bases). V lost 1 base, J lost 5 bases, and 11 bases lay in between. The V gene's germline CDR1 is SGHTA and CDR2 FQGTGA. The CDR3 is 14 amino acids. This chain's CDR3 is CASSLMGRGETQYF. CDR3 nucleotides: TGTGCCAGCAGCTTAATGGGCCGCGGGGAGACCCAGTACTTC.

The rearrangement uses TRBV24-1 and TRBJ2-7; TRBD1 matches at 11 bases. J lost 4 bases, V lost 6 bases, and 7 bases had no gene match. The CDR3 spans 15 residues. The germline CDR1 and CDR2 sequences are KGHDR and SFDVKD. CDR3 sequence (DNA): TGTGCCACCAGTAGGGGGGACAGGGGGGGTTACGAGCAGTACTTC. It translates to CATSRGDRGGYEQYF.

On this clone itself: The sample has other DNA sequences that encode this CDR3 too. The chain joins TRBV19 to TRBJ2-1, with D uncertain. V lost 5 bases to trimming and J lost 4 bases, with 3 bases between them. There are 11 residues in the CDR3. Germline V gene sequence: CDR1 LNHDA, CDR2 SQIVND (reference sequence). CDR3 DNA sequence: TGTGCCAGTAGTTCGTACAATGAGCAGTTCTTC. Translated: CASSSYNEQFF.

The V and J genes are TRBV9 and TRBJ2-3; TRBD1 matches 7 bases. CDR1 and CDR2 (germline): SGDLS, YYNGEE. The length of the CDR3 is 16 residues. V was clipped by 0 bases and J by 1 base; unmatched bases: 5. The CDR3 sequence: CASSVGDSQGTDTQYF. The CDR3, as DNA: TGTGCCAGCAGCGTAGGGGACAGCCAGGGCACAGATACGCAGTATTTT.

The chain carries TRBV19 and TRBJ1-2, with 9 positions matching TRBD1. V lost 7 bases, J lost 8 bases, and 5 bases stayed unmatched. The CDR3 extends over 12 amino acids. Germline loops: CDR1 LNHDA, CDR2 SQIVND (reference sequence). CDR3 nucleotides: TGTGCCAGTAACAGGGGGCTGGGGGGCTACACCTTC. It is translated as CASNRGLGGYTF. Full variable domain (rest looked up from reference TRBV19 and TRBJ1-2): DGGITQSPKYLFRKEGQNVTLSCEQNLNHDAMYWYRQDPGQGLRLIYYSQIVNDFQKGDIAEGYSVSREKKESFPLTVTSAQKNPTAFYLCASNRGLGGYTFGSGTRLTVV.